These T cell receptor beta chains were read from a single sample in a study of T cells in Graves' hyperthyroidism and ophthalmopathy. TCRdb re-analysed the multiplex PCR reads in MiXCR, keeping a single row per CDR3 protein. The table records hundreds of thousands of distinct CDR3 sequences, around 13% of them present only once. The sample was blood. The receptors were sampled from a woman in her 30s with Graves' hyperthyroidism. Both conserved end residues are part of each CDR3. D genes are given only for firm matches. The size of a clone is reported for some rows only, either as once, few or many, or as a class for expanded clones.

clone_size	j_call	v_call	d_call	cdr3_length	cdr3_aa	cdr3_nt
.	TRBJ2-1	TRBV5-6	.	14	CASSLVLSGTEQFF	TGTGCCAGCAGCTTGGTTCTTAGCGGAACTGAGCAGTTCTTC
few	TRBJ2-3	TRBV19	.	12	CASSVETDTQYF	TGTGCCAGTAGTGTTGAAACAGATACGCAGTATTTT
.	TRBJ2-7	TRBV5-4	TRBD2	13	CASAVSGRGEQYF	TGTGCCAGCGCGGTGAGCGGGAGGGGCGAGCAGTACTTC
once	TRBJ2-7	TRBV19	.	12	CASRDRTYEQYF	TGTGCCAGTAGGGACAGAACCTACGAGCAGTACTTC
many	TRBJ2-1	TRBV15	.	15	CATTKKGHLYNEQFF	TGTGCCACCACCAAAAAGGGACATCTCTACAATGAGCAGTTCTTC
few	TRBJ2-2	TRBV20-1	TRBD2	16	CSALLAGGRDTGELFF	TGCAGTGCCCTCCTAGCGGGAGGGCGGGACACCGGGGAGCTGTTTTTT
many	TRBJ2-5	TRBV7-3	TRBD1	13	CASSLTGAETQYF	TGTGCCAGCAGCTTGACAGGGGCAGAGACCCAGTACTTC
.	TRBJ1-5	TRBV6-1	.	13	CASSETSGLFQHF	TGTGCCAGCAGTGAAACCTCGGGGCTTTTTCAGCATTTT
many	TRBJ2-5	TRBV20-1	.	15	CSAREGRSYQETQYF	TGCAGTGCTAGAGAAGGGCGGTCCTACCAAGAGACCCAGTACTTC
many	TRBJ2-5	TRBV20-1	.	12	CSASGAQETQYF	TGCAGTGCTAGCGGGGCCCAAGAGACCCAGTACTTC
many	TRBJ2-2	TRBV9	TRBD1	14	CASSVAQGAGELFF	TGTGCCAGCAGCGTCGCTCAGGGGGCCGGGGAGCTGTTTTTT
few	TRBJ2-1	TRBV2	TRBD2	17	CASTPNGLAVAYNEQFF	TGTGCCAGCACCCCCAACGGTCTAGCGGTGGCCTACAATGAGCAGTTCTTC
.	TRBJ2-2	TRBV6-2/TRBV6-3	TRBD2	20	CASSYDRQGGTSGHTGELFF	TGTGCCAGCAGTTACGACCGACAGGGAGGGACTAGCGGTCACACCGGGGAGCTGTTTTTT
few	TRBJ1-6	TRBV27	.	17	CASSSRRGGSYNSPLHF	TGTGCCAGCAGTTCACGGAGGGGTGGATCCTATAATTCACCCCTCCACTTT
few	TRBJ2-3	TRBV6-2/TRBV6-3	.	12	CASRDSTDTQYF	TGTGCCAGCAGGGACTCCACAGATACGCAGTATTTT
.	TRBJ2-3	TRBV3-1	TRBD2	15	CASSQAGGSTDTQYF	TGTGCCAGCAGCCAAGCGGGGGGGAGCACAGATACGCAGTATTTT
many	TRBJ1-2	TRBV24-1	.	17	CATSDFSVGRGNYGYTF	TGTGCCACCAGTGATTTTAGTGTGGGCAGGGGCAACTATGGCTACACCTTC
.	TRBJ2-5	TRBV6-2/TRBV6-3	TRBD1	15	CVSSYSIAGGETQYF	TGTGTCAGCAGTTACTCGATTGCAGGGGGAGAGACCCAGTACTTC
many	TRBJ2-3	TRBV11-2	TRBD2	17	CASSPWAAGVWPDTQYF	TGTGCCAGCAGCCCATGGGCAGCGGGAGTTTGGCCAGATACGCAGTATTTT
.	TRBJ2-7	TRBV20-1	.	14	CSARAPKAGPAQYF	TGCAGTGCTAGAGCCCCCAAGGCCGGCCCCGCGCAGTACTTC
.	TRBJ2-5	TRBV6-1	.	13	CASSPTLGQARDF	TGTGCCAGCAGCCCTACGTTAGGTCAGGCGCGTGACTTC
few	TRBJ1-1	TRBV19	.	13	CASKSGLSAEAFF	TGTGCCAGTAAGTCGGGTTTATCTGCTGAAGCTTTCTTT
.	TRBJ2-1	TRBV10-2	.	14	CASRGRVDYNEQFF	TGCGCCAGCAGAGGACGGGTGGACTACAATGAGCAGTTCTTC
.	TRBJ2-6	TRBV19	.	16	CASSTPLSSGANVLTF	TGTGCCAGTAGTACCCCCTTAAGCTCTGGGGCCAACGTCCTGACTTTC
.	TRBJ2-7	TRBV18	TRBD2	16	CASSLAGLAGNYEQYF	TGTGCCAGCTCACTCGCCGGACTAGCGGGCAACTACGAGCAGTACTTC
few	TRBJ1-1	TRBV19	.	14	CASSIPGQNTEAFF	TGTGCCAGTAGTATTCCGGGGCAAAACACTGAAGCTTTCTTT
many	TRBJ2-7	TRBV11-2	.	15	CASSQGRWRAHEQYF	TGTGCCAGCAGCCAAGGACGGTGGAGAGCCCACGAGCAGTACTTC
.	TRBJ2-2	TRBV7-6	.	15	CASSLGRQYTGELFF	TGTGCCAGCAGCTTAGGGAGACAGTACACCGGGGAGCTGTTTTTT